Below, 28 T cell receptor beta chains from the same sample are listed, as sequenced in a study of blood T cell repertoires in COVID-19. Data came from immunoSEQ multiplex PCR; TCRdb stores just in-frame clones and leaves some out. Of about 160,000 clones in the sample, approximately 80% were seen once. The specimen sequenced was PBMCs or T cells enriched from blood (not recorded which). The receptor set was obtained from a woman aged 50 to 65 who had recovered from COVID-19.

The V and J genes are TRBV2 and TRBJ2-3, with 7 nucleotides matching TRBD2. Germline CDR1 and CDR2: SNHLY and FYNNEI. The CDR3 is 13 residues long. The junction had 8 bases not matched to a gene; V was cut back by 8 bases and J by 6 bases. The CDR3 loop is CASPVPGGDTQYF. The CDR3 nucleotides read TGTGCCAGCCCTGTCCCGGGAGGCGATACGCAGTATTTT.

With respect to this clone: The same CDR3 can be traced to other DNA sequences in this sample. The chain is built from TRBV12-3 or TRBV12-4 and TRBJ2-2; D may be TRBD1 (5 bases). The CDR3 is 13 residues long. V gave up 2 bases and J gave up 6 bases, with 7 bases separating them. In DNA, the CDR3 is TGTGCCAGCAGTTTAAGGGGCGCCGGGGAGCTGTTTTTT. Its translation: CASSLRGAGELFF.

There are a few counts of this clone. V usage is TRBV10-1 and J usage is TRBJ2-7; 7 positions match TRBD2. Losses at the gene ends were 5 bases for V and 1 base for J; bases not matched to a gene: 8. Germline CDR1 and CDR2: WNHNN and SYGVQD (reference sequence). The CDR3 is 15 amino acids. Written as DNA, the CDR3 is TGCGCCAGCAGTAAGGCTAAGCGGGGTTCCTACGAGCAGTACTTC. Its protein is CASSKAKRGSYEQYF.

This clone was seen once. J is TRBJ2-3 and V is TRBV5-1; possible D gene TRBD1, 6 bases. The germline gives CDR1 SGHRS, CDR2 YFSETQ. There are 16 residues in the CDR3. V was pared by 5 bases and J by 3 bases, with 19 bases between. CDR3 residues: CASRRDLQGITDTQYF. The CDR3 nucleotides read TGCGCCAGCAGGCGCGATCTTCAGGGGATTACAGATACGCAGTATTTT.

The chain carries TRBV6-5 and TRBJ2-3, with D possibly matching TRBD1 (6 bases). Trimming took 8 bases from V and 4 from J, leaving 13 bases between them. This CDR3 has 13 residues. Germline CDR1 reads MNHEY; CDR2 reads SVGAGI. This chain's CDR3 is CASFSRGSDTQYF. Here the CDR3 DNA reads TGTGCCAGCTTTTCCAGGGGCTCAGATACGCAGTATTTT.

The chain carries TRBV18 and TRBJ1-2; TRBD1 aligns across 7 bases. J gave up 5 bases and V 2 bases, and 5 bases lay outside the gene matches. The CDR3 runs 14 residues. In germline, CDR1 is KGHSH, CDR2 LQKENI. CDR3 sequence (DNA): TGTGCCAGCTCACCAGGAGACAGGGTATATGGCTACACCTTC. It yields the protein CASSPGDRVYGYTF.

The rearrangement joins TRBV5-6 to TRBJ1-6; no firm D call. The germline gives CDR1 SGHDT, CDR2 YYEEEE. Trimming took off 0 bases at V and 7 bases at J, with 8 bases between the two ends. The CDR3 sequence is 14 residues long. The DNA for the CDR3 is TGTGCCAGCAGCTTGGCCCGGGGAAATTCACCCCTCCACTTT. This gives the protein CASSLARGNSPLHF.

The rearrangement links TRBV11-1 to TRBJ1-1, with no clear D. CDR3 length: 16 residues. Germline V gives CDR1 SGHAT, CDR2 FQDESV (reference sequence). V lost 2 bases and J 3 bases, leaving 16 bases between the germline ends. The DNA of the CDR3 is TGTGCCAGCAGCTTAAACCGGGGATCTAGGGACACTGAAGCTTTCTTT. This translates into CASSLNRGSRDTEAFF.

This sequence joins TRBV6-2 or TRBV6-3 and TRBJ1-2; D not resolved. The germline CDR1 and CDR2 sequences are MNHEY and SVGEGT. V dropped 2 bases and J dropped 7 bases, with 11 bases sitting between them. The CDR3 sequence is 13 residues long. The CDR3: CASSYGSFRGYTF. The CDR3 DNA is TGTGCCAGCAGTTACGGGAGTTTTCGTGGCTACACCTTC.

This chain connects TRBV27 to TRBJ1-1; maybe TRBD1 (5 bases). Trimming took 0 bases from V and 4 from J, leaving 12 bases between them. This CDR3 spans 15 amino acids. The germline gives CDR1 MNHEY, CDR2 SMNVEV (reference sequence). The CDR3 DNA reads as TGTGCCAGCAGTTTATCGCCAGGGCTGGGCACTGAAGCTTTCTTT. Translating it yields CASSLSPGLGTEAFF.

V usage is TRBV29-1 and J usage is TRBJ2-7, with TRBD2 as a possible D gene (6 bases). CDR1 and CDR2 from the germline V gene are SQVTM and ANQGSEA. V was trimmed by 4 bases and J by 2 bases, leaving 9 bases between them. There are 12 residues in the CDR3. CDR3 residues: CSVGWGAYEQYF. As DNA, the CDR3 is TGCAGCGTTGGATGGGGGGCCTACGAGCAGTACTTC.

This CDR3 reads CASSFPGQGFAGELFF. The CDR3 bases are TGTGCCAGCAGCTTTCCGGGACAGGGGTTTGCCGGGGAGCTGTTTTTT. The chain is built from TRBV7-2 and TRBJ2-2; 10 positions match TRBD1. The germline V gene has CDR1 SGHTA and CDR2 FQGNSA. The CDR3 has 16 amino acids. The junction had 7 bases not matched to a gene; V was cut back by 3 bases and J by 6 bases.

This clone was counted between two and nine times. The gene calls are TRBV3-1 (or the pseudogene TRBV3-2) and TRBJ1-1; D call uncertain. Germline V CDR1 and CDR2: LGHDT, YNNKEL (reference sequence). There are 12 residues in the CDR3. V was trimmed by 1 base and J by 6 bases, leaving 6 bases between them. The CDR3 bases are TGTGCCAGCAGCCAAGCTGCGGCTGAAGCTTTCTTT. It specifies CASSQAAAEAFF.

This chain links TRBV9 with TRBJ1-1; 7 positions agree with TRBD1. This CDR3 contains 16 residues. Trimming at V came to 0 bases and at J to 1 base, leaving 6 bases not matched to a gene. The germline gives CDR1 SGDLS, CDR2 YYNGEE. The CDR3 sequence: CASSVGGTVKNTEAFF. The CDR3, as DNA: TGTGCCAGCAGCGTAGGTGGGACAGTAAAGAACACTGAAGCTTTCTTT.

The chain couples TRBV6-1 to TRBJ1-5; D gene ambiguous. Trimming removed 2 bases from V and 0 bases from J, with 14 bases in between. Germline CDR1 reads MNHNS; CDR2 reads SASEGT. The CDR3 has 17 amino acids. This CDR3 reads CASSERGQVYSNQPQHF. The DNA of the CDR3 is TGTGCCAGCAGTGAACGGGGTCAGGTCTATAGCAATCAGCCCCAGCATTTT.

V usage is TRBV7-9 and J usage is TRBJ1-4, with 9 nucleotides matching TRBD1. The trim removed 3 bases at V and 5 bases at J, leaving 7 bases unmatched. Germline V gene sequence: CDR1 SEHNR, CDR2 FQNEAQ (reference sequence). This CDR3 has 16 amino acids. CDR3 sequence reads: CASSFDPGQGNEKLFF. As DNA, the CDR3 is TGTGCCAGCAGCTTCGACCCGGGACAGGGCAATGAAAAACTGTTTTTT.

The chain recombines TRBV4-3 with TRBJ1-4; 9 bases map to TRBD1. The CDR3 is 16 amino acids. Looked up from germline, CDR1 is LGHNA and CDR2 is YSLEER. Trimming at V came to 4 bases and at J to 11 bases, leaving 14 bases not matched to a gene. The CDR3 nucleotides are TGCGCCAGCAGCCCGGAGTCGGGGACAGGGAGTGGGAAACTGTTTTTT. This gives the protein CASSPESGTGSGKLFF.

V gene TRBV6-2 or TRBV6-3 combines with J gene TRBJ2-2; 8 bases are shared with TRBD2. With V trimmed by 5 bases and J by 5 bases, 10 bases remained unmatched. CDR3 length: 16 residues. From germline, CDR1 is MNHEY and CDR2 SVGEGT. The CDR3 loop is CASSTLSGAVTGELFF. DNA for the CDR3: TGTGCCAGCAGTACTCTTAGCGGGGCGGTGACCGGGGAGCTGTTTTTT.

The rearrangement links TRBV7-9 to TRBJ1-2; weak D call: TRBD1 (5 bases). The V gene's germline CDR1 is SEHNR and CDR2 FQNEAQ (reference sequence). CDR3 length: 14 amino acids. Trimming took off 5 bases at V and 8 bases at J, with 18 bases between the two ends. CDR3: CASSLQVQIGGYTF. For the CDR3, the DNA is TGTGCCAGCAGCCTACAGGTGCAAATAGGAGGCTACACCTTC.

The chain is built from TRBV7-8 and TRBJ2-5; 14 bases fit TRBD2. V was pared by 5 bases and J by 5 bases, with 7 bases of the junction left unmatched. Germline lookup yields CDR1 SGHVS and CDR2 FQNEAQ. CDR3 length: 16 amino acids. The CDR3 bases are TGTGCCAGCAGCCAGACTAGCGGGAGGGTCGAGGAGACCCAGTACTTC. The encoded protein is CASSQTSGRVEETQYF.

The chain has TRBV7-9 and TRBJ2-5, with a weak D call TRBD2 (6 bases). The CDR3 runs to 14 residues. Looked up from germline, CDR1 is SEHNR and CDR2 is FQNEAQ (reference sequence). The V gene lost 5 bases and the J gene lost 4 bases, with 14 bases spanning the gap. The CDR3 protein is CASSPRRGLETQYF. CDR3 in DNA: TGTGCCAGCAGCCCTCGTCGGGGGTTAGAGACCCAGTACTTC.

CDR3 residues: CASRSGRADIYEQYF. The CDR3 DNA follows: TGCGCCAGCAGGAGCGGGAGGGCCGATATCTACGAGCAGTACTTC. The chain combines TRBV5-1 with TRBJ2-7; 10 bases match TRBD2. The CDR3 contains 15 residues. Germline V gives CDR1 SGHRS, CDR2 YFSETQ. V lost 5 bases, J lost 3 bases, and 8 bases stayed unmatched.

This clone was detected only once. The chain uses TRBV19 and TRBJ1-5; D perhaps matches TRBD1 (5 bases). Germline loops: CDR1 LNHDA, CDR2 SQIVND (reference sequence). V dropped 3 bases and J dropped 7 bases, with 16 bases sitting between them. This CDR3 has 15 residues. CDR3 amino acids: CASSINEQGGQPQHF. The DNA for the CDR3 is TGTGCCAGTAGTATCAATGAGCAGGGTGGCCAGCCCCAGCATTTT.

In its sample, this clone was seen many times. The same CDR3 arises from other DNA sequences in this sample as well. The rearrangement uses TRBV19 and TRBJ2-1; D gene unclear. This CDR3 is 11 amino acids long. Germline lookup yields CDR1 LNHDA and CDR2 SQIVND (reference sequence). V gave up 9 bases and J gave up 4 bases, with 7 bases separating them. The CDR3 protein is CASRDYNEQFF. The DNA of the CDR3 is TGTGCCAGCCGAGATTACAATGAGCAGTTCTTC.

This chain connects TRBV6-5 to TRBJ2-5; TRBD1 is a possible D gene (7 bases). The CDR3 sequence is 15 residues long. Germline assignment: CDR1 MNHEY and CDR2 SVGAGI. Trimming shortened V by 6 bases and J by 5 bases, and 19 bases separated the two germline ends. The chain's CDR3 is CASSRQDRAGETQYF. The CDR3 coding sequence is TGTGCCAGCAGCCGCCAAGACAGGGCGGGGGAGACCCAGTACTTC.

This chain connects TRBV29-1 to TRBJ1-3; maybe TRBD1 (5 bases). CDR3 length: 12 residues. The germline V gene has CDR1 SQVTM and CDR2 ANQGSEA. The V end lost 4 bases, the J end lost 4 bases, and 8 bases lay between the germline ends. The CDR3 loop reads CSVATVGNTIYF. CDR3 DNA sequence: TGCAGCGTTGCGACAGTAGGAAACACCATATATTTT.

The rearrangement links TRBV6-6 to TRBJ1-1; D is ambiguous. Trimming took 5 bases from V and 4 from J, leaving 8 bases between them. The CDR3 has 12 residues. Germline values: CDR1 MNHNY, CDR2 SVGAGI (reference sequence). The CDR3 bases are TGTGCCAGCAGTAGAGTAAGCACTGAAGCTTTCTTT. It specifies CASSRVSTEAFF.

The chain employs TRBV28 and TRBJ2-3; perhaps TRBD1 as D (6 bases). Trimming took 10 bases from V and 7 from J, leaving 15 bases between them. The germline gives CDR1 MDHEN, CDR2 SYDVKM. The CDR3 is made up of 12 amino acids. The CDR3 is CATQDSTNTQYF. The CDR3 region has the DNA TGTGCCACCCAGGACAGCACCAATACGCAGTATTTT.